The subject of this entry is one T cell receptor (beta chain). Individuals drawn from 24 US areas were about 18 to 89 years old. This specimen comes from a study of blood T cell repertoires in COVID-19. V was pared by 1 base and J by 6 bases, with 18 bases between. Germline values: CDR1 SGHVS, CDR2 FQNEAQ. The CDR3 spans 16 residues. How the authors handled the data: Reference gene primer amplification yielded estimated nucleated cell counts. Repertoires were generated with immunoSEQ multiplex PCR, while TCRdb's copy carries only in-frame clones and drops some. D and trimming come from the DNA, and the V and J calls and clone size come from that table. The sample contains a few hundred thousand clones, 70% to 90% of which appear only once.

Sequenced input: PBMCs or T cells enriched from blood (not recorded which). The receptor's source is a woman in her 50s who had been exposed to COVID-19. The V gene is TRBV7-8, the J gene TRBJ1-2; possibly TRBD1 for D (5 bases). CDR3 region: CASSLGRGREMDGYTF. CDR3 sequence (DNA): TGTGCCAGCAGCTTAGGGAGGGGCAGGGAGATGGATGGCTACACCTTC.